This T cell receptor (beta chain) was captured in a study of shared clonotypes between healthy human individuals. Unsorted PBMC DNA went through sequencing on ten immunoSEQ deep assay plates. The method was immunoSEQ multiplex PCR; TCRdb's version includes in-frame clones alone and lacks a portion of them. Counted here are 500,000 to 650,000 clones, around 80% occurring once; the ten biggest clones make up 12%. This CDR3 region has 14 residues. Germline lookup yields CDR1 SEHNR and CDR2 FQNEAQ (reference sequence). Trimming cost V 3 bases and J 1 base, with 10 bases left between them. The chain employs TRBV7-9 and TRBJ2-7; perhaps TRBD2 as D (6 bases). The receptor comes from a woman aged 40 to 55 in good health. Some clones in this sample may be carry-over from other donors' samples. Sample: PBMCs. The CDR3 loop is CASSFSSVSYEQYF. CDR3 bases: TGTGCCAGCAGCTTTTCTAGCGTGTCCTACGAGCAGTACTTC.